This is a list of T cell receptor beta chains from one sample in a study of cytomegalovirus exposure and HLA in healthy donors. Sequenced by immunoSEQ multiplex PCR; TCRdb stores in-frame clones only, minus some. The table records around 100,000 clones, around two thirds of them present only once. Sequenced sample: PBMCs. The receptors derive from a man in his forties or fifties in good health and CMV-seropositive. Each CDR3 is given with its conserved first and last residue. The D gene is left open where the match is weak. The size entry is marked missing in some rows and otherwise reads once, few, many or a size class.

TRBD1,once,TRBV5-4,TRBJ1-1,TGTGCCAGCAGGGAAAAGGACAGGGGGGGAGCTTTCTTT,CASREKDRGGAFF
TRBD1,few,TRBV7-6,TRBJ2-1,TGTGCCAGCAGCTCACGACAGGGAAATGAGCAGTTCTTC,CASSSRQGNEQFF
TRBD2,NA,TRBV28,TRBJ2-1,TGTGCCAGCAGTTTAACATCCGGGACTAGCCTCCATGAGCAGTTCTTC,CASSLTSGTSLHEQFF
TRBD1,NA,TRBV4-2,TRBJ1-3,TGTGCCAGCAGCCAGCTGACAGGGCGCTCTGGAAACACCATATATTTT,CASSQLTGRSGNTIYF
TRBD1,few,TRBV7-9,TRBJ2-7,TGTGCCAGCAGCGCGCGGACAGGGGCCGCCTACGAGCAGTACTTC,CASSARTGAAYEQYF
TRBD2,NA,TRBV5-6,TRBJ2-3,TGTGCCAGCAGCTTAAATAGCGGGGGGGAGGATACGCAGTATTTT,CASSLNSGGEDTQYF
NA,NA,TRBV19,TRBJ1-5,TGTGCCAGTAGTATTAGGACAAGGGCGTATAGCAATCAGCCCCAGCATTTT,CASSIRTRAYSNQPQHF
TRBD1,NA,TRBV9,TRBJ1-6,TGTGCCAGCAGCGCGACAGGGTGGGATTCACCCCTCCACTTT,CASSATGWDSPLHF
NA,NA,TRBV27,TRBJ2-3,TGTGCCAGCAACCTGGGGCCGCGAGGTACGCAGTATTTT,CASNLGPRGTQYF
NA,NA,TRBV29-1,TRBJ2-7,TGCAGCATACAGGGTACCTACGAGCAGTACTTC,CSIQGTYEQYF
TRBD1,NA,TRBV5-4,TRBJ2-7,TGTGCCAGCAGCTCCGGGACAGGGGTGTACGAGCAGTACTTC,CASSSGTGVYEQYF
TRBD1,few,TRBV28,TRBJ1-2,TGTGCCAGTCACGACAGGGTCTATGGCTACACCTTC,CASHDRVYGYTF
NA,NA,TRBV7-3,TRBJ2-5,TGTGCCAGCAGCTCCCGGGGTGGAGAGACCCAGTACTTC,CASSSRGGETQYF
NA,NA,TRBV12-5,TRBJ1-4,TGTGCTAGTGGTTTGGTACCAGGGAACGATGAAAAACTGTTTTTT,CASGLVPGNDEKLFF
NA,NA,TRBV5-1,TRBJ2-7,TGCGCCAGCAGCTCGAACCCAGCCAGCGTCGAGCAGTACTTC,CASSSNPASVEQYF
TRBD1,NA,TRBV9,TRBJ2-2,TGTGCCAGCAGCGTACTTGAGGGACAGGCCACCACCGGGGAGCTGTTTTTT,CASSVLEGQATTGELFF
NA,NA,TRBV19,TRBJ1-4,TGTGCCAGTCCCGAGCCGGGACACCCATCTTTGCGTGAAAAACTGTTTTTT,CASPEPGHPSLREKLFF
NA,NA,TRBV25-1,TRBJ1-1,TGTGCCAGCAGTGATCCAGGGGCGGGGGACACTGAAGCTTTCTTT,CASSDPGAGDTEAFF
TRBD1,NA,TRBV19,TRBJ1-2,TGTGCCAGTAGTACCAGGACAGGGGGCCTCGGCTATGGCTACACCTTC,CASSTRTGGLGYGYTF
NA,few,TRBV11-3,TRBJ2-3,TGTGCCAGCAGCGACATGAGCACAGATACGCAGTATTTT,CASSDMSTDTQYF
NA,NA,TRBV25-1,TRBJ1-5,TGTGCCAGCAGTGAATTAGGGGAGGGGATCAATCAGCCCCAGCATTTT,CASSELGEGINQPQHF
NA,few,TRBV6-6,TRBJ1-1,TGTGCCAGCAGTTTCAGGGACACGGAAGCTTTCTTT,CASSFRDTEAFF
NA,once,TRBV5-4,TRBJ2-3,TGTGCCAGCAGCCAAGACTTCACAGATACGCAGTATTTT,CASSQDFTDTQYF
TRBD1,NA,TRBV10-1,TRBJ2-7,TGCGCCAGCAGTGAGTCGACCGGGACAGGGGGCTTTCCTCGCCTGGAGCAGTACTTC,CASSESTGTGGFPRLEQYF
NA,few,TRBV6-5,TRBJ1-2,TGTGCCAGCAGACGGGGGTTGAACTATGGCTACACCTTC,CASRRGLNYGYTF
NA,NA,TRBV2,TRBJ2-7,TGTGCCAGCACCCGGGACTCCAAGTTGATAACAGCCTACGAGCAGTACTTC,CASTRDSKLITAYEQYF
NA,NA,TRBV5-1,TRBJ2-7,TGCGCCAGCAGCTTGGGTGGGCGGGCCTACGAGCAGTACTTC,CASSLGGRAYEQYF
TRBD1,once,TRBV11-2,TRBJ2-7,TGTGCCAGCCTCCCGGGACAGGGGGCGGGAGAGCAGTACTTC,CASLPGQGAGEQYF
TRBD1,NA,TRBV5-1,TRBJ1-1,TGCGCCAGCAGCTTGGGGACAGGGGCCCCGAACACTGAAGCTTTCTTT,CASSLGTGAPNTEAFF
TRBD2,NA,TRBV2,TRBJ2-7,TGTGCCAGCAGTGCCGGGACTAGCGTCGACGGGGAGCAGTACTTC,CASSAGTSVDGEQYF
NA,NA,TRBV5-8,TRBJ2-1,TGTGCCAGCAGCTTGGCCCATGTCAACAATGAGCAGTTCTTC,CASSLAHVNNEQFF
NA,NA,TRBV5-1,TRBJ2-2,TGCACCAGCAGCTTGGAAGGTCAGGGCTCGGGCACCGGGGAGCTGTTTTTT,CTSSLEGQGSGTGELFF
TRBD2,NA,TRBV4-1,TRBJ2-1,TGCGCCAGCAGCCAAGATACCCCTAGCGGGAGGCGGTCCTCCTACAATGAGCAGTTCTTC,CASSQDTPSGRRSSYNEQFF
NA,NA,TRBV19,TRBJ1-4,TGTGCCAGTAGGCCTGCGGGATCAACTAATGAAAAACTGTTTTTT,CASRPAGSTNEKLFF
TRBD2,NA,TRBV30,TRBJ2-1,TGTGCCTGGAGTCCCCCCTTTAGCGGGAGGGCCAATGAGCAGTTCTTC,CAWSPPFSGRANEQFF
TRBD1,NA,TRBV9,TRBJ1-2,TGTGCCAGCAGCGTAGCTTCCAGGGGGCTTGGCTACACCTTC,CASSVASRGLGYTF